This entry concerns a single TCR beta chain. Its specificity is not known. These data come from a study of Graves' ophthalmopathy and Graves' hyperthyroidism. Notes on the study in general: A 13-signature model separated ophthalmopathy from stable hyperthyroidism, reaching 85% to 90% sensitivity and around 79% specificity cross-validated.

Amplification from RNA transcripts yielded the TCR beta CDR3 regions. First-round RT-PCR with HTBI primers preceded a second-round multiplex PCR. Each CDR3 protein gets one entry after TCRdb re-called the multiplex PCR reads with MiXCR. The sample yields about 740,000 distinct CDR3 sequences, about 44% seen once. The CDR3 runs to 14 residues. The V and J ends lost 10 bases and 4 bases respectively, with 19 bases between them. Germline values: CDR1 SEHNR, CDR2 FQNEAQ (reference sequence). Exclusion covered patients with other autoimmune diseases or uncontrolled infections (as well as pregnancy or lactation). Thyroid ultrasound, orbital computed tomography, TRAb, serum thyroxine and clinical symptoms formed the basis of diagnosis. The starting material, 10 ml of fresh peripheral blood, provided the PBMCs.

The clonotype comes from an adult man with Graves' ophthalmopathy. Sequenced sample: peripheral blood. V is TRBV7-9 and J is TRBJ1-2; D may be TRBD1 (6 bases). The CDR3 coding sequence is TGTGCCACACGAGCGACAGGAAACTCCTATGGCTACACCTTC. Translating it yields CATRATGNSYGYTF.